The clone carrying this TCR beta chain is classed as medium-sized by frequency. Its matching antigen is unknown. This sample was taken from a study of T cell clusters in autoimmune cytopenias. Study-wide background: Per sample, median TRB depth was about 52,000 reads, yielding a median roughly 2,000 distinct clonotypes.

TRB was amplified by touch-down multiplex PCR, primer pools A and B combined. One entry per CDR3 protein, without DNA, is what TCRdb gives after re-calling the multiplex PCR reads. The sample table sets out about 6,300 distinct CDR3 sequences. Each sample's input was approximately 0.25 ug genomic DNA, 38,000 or so genome equivalents. Germline CDR1 and CDR2: SGHKS and YYEKEE (reference sequence). There are 14 residues in the CDR3. Study-wide results and limits: A dominant lymphoma-associated repertoire apparently masked the cluster-lack signature in secondary cytopenia versus chronic lymphocytic leukemia.

The J gene is TRBJ2-2, the V gene TRBV5-5; the D gene TCRdb calls, TRBD1, cannot be checked with no DNA. The sample comprised peripheral blood. This clonotype was obtained from a human donor with an autoimmune cytopenia or autoimmune hepatitis (not recorded which). This CDR3 is CASSFWGGHGELFF.